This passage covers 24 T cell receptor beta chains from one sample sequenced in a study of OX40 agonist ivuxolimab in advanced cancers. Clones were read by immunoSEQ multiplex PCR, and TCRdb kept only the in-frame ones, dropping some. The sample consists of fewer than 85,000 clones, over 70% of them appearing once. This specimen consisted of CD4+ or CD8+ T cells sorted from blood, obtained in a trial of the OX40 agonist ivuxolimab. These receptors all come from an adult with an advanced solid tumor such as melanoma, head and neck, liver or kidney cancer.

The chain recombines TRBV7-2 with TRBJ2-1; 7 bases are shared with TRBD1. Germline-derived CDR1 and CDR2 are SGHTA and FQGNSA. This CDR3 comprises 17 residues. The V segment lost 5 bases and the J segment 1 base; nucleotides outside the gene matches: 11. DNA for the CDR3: TGTGCCAGCAGCCCAACGATAAGGACAGGTTCCTACAATGAGCAGTTCTTC. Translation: CASSPTIRTGSYNEQFF.

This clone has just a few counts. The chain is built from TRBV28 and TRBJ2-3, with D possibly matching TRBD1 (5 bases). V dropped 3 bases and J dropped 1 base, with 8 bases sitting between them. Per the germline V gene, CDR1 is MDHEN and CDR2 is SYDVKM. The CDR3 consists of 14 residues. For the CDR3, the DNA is TGTGCCAGCAGTTTTATCAGGGGCACAGATACGCAGTATTTT. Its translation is CASSFIRGTDTQYF.

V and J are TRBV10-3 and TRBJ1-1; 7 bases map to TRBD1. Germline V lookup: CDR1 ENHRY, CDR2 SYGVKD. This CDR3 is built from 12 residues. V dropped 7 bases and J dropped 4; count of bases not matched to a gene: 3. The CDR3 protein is CAIKGGGTEAFF. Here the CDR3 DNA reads TGTGCCATCAAAGGGGGCGGCACTGAAGCTTTCTTT.

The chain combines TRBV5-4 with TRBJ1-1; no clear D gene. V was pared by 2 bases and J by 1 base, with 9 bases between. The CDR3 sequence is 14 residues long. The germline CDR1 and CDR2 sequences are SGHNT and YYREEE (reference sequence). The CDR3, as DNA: TGTGCCAGCAGCTTCTTGGGCAGGAACACTGAAGCTTTCTTT. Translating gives CASSFLGRNTEAFF.

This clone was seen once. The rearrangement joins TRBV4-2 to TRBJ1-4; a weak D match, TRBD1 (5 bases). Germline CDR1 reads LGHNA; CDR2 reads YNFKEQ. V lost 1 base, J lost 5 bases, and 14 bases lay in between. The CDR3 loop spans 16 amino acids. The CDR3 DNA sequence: TGTGCCAGCAGCCAAGCGGGGCAGGCAGTAAATGAAAAACTGTTTTTT. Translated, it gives CASSQAGQAVNEKLFF.

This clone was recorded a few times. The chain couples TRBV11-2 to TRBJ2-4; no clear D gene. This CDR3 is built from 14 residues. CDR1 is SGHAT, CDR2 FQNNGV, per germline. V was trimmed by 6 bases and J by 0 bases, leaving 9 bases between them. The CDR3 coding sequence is TGTGCCAGCAGTTCTCGGATAGCCAAAAACATTCAGTACTTC. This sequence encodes CASSSRIAKNIQYF.

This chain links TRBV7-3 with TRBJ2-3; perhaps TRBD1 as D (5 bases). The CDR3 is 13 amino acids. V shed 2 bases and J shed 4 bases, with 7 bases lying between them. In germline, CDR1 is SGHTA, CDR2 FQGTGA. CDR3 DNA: TGTGCCAGCAGCTTACAGGGTGCAGATACGCAGTATTTT. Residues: CASSLQGADTQYF.

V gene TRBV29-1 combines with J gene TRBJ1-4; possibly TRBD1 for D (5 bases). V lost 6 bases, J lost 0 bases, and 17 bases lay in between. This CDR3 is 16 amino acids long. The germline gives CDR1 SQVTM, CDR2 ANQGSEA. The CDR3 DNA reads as TGCAGCGTCCGGGACGGATATTCGACAACTAATGAAAAACTGTTTTTT. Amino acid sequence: CSVRDGYSTTNEKLFF. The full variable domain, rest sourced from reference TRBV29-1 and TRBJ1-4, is SAVISQKPSRDICQRGTSLTIQCQVDSQVTMMFWYRQQPGQSLTLIATANQGSEATYESGFVIDKFPISRPNLTFSTLTVSNMSPEDSSIYLCSVRDGYSTTNEKLFFGSGTQLSVL.

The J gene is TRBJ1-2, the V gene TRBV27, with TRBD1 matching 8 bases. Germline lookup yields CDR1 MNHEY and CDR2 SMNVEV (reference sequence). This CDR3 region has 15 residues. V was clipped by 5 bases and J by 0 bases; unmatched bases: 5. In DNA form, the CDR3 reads TGTGCCAGCAGTCTCCGGACAGGGACTAACTATGGCTACACCTTC. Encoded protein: CASSLRTGTNYGYTF.

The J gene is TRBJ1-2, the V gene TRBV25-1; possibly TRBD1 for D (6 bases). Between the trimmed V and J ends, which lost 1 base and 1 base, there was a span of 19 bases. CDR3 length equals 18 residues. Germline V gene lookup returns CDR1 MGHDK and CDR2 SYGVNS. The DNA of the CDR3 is TGTGCCAGCAGTGAATTAGGGAGCCCGGGGGGCAATAACTATGGCTACACCTTC. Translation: CASSELGSPGGNNYGYTF.

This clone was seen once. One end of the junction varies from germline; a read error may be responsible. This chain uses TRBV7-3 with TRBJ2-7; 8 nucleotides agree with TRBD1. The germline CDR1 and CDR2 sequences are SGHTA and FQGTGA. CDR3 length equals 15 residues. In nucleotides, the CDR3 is TGTGCCGGCAGCTTAACAGGACAGGGTATCTACGAGCAGTACTTC. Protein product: CAGSLTGQGIYEQYF.

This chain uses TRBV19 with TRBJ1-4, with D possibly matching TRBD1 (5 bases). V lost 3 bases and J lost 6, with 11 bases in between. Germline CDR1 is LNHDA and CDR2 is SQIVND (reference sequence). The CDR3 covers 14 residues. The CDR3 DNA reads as TGTGCCAGTAGTATTGGGGCAGGGTATGAAAAACTGTTTTTT. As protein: CASSIGAGYEKLFF.

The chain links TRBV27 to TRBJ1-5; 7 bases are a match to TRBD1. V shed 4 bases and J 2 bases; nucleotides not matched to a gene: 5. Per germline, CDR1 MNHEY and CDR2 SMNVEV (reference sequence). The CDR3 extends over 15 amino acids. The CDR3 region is CASSSGRGGNQPQHF. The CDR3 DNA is TGTGCCAGCAGTTCTGGCAGGGGGGGCAATCAGCCCCAGCATTTT.

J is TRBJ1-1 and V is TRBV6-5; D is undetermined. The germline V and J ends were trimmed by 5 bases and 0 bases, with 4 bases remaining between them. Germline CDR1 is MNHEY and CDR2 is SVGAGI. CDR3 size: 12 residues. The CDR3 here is CASSTVNTEAFF. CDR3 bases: TGTGCCAGCAGTACGGTGAACACTGAAGCTTTCTTT.

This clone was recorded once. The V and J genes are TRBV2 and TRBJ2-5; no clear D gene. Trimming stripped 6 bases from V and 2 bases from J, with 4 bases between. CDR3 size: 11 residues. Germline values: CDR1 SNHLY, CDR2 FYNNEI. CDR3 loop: CASREQETQYF. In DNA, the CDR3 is TGTGCCAGCAGGGAACAAGAGACCCAGTACTTC.

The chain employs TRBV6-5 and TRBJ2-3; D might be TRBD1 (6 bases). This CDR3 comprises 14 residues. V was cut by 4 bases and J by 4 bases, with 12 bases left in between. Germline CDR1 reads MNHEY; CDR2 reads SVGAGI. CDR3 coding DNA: TGTGCCAGCAGTTTTACAGGGACCGCAGATACGCAGTATTTT. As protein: CASSFTGTADTQYF.

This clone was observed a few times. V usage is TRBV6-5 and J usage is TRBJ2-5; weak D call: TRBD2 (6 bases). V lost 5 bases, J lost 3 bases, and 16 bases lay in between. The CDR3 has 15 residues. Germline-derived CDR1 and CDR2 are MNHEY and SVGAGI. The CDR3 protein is CASSLLLAGKETQYF. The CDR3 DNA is TGTGCCAGCAGTCTTCTACTGGCGGGGAAAGAGACCCAGTACTTC.

DNA for the CDR3: TGTGCCAGCAGCCAACCGGTGAACACTGAAGCTTTCTTT. This translates into CASSQPVNTEAFF. The chain links TRBV11-3 to TRBJ1-1; D is unresolved. The V end was cut by 5 bases, the J end by 0 bases, with 7 bases between. The CDR3 spans 13 residues. Germline-derived CDR1 and CDR2 are SGHNT and YENEEA.

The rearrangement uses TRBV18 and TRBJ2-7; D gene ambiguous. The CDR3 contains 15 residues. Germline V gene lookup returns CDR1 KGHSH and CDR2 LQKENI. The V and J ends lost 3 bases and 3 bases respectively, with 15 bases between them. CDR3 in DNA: TGTGCCAGCTCACCCAGGACGGAGAGCTTCTACGAGCAGTACTTC. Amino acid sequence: CASSPRTESFYEQYF.

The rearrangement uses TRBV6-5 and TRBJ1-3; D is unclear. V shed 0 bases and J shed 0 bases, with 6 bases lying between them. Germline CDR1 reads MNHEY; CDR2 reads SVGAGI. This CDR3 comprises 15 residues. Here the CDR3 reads CASSYSGDSGNTIYF. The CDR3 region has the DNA TGTGCCAGCAGTTACTCGGGAGACTCTGGAAACACCATATATTTT.

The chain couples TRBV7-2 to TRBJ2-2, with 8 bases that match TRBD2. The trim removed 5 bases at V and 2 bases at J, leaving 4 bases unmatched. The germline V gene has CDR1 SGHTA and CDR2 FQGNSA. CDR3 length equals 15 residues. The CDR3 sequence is CASSLGLANTGELFF. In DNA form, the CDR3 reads TGTGCCAGCAGCCTCGGACTAGCCAACACCGGGGAGCTGTTTTTT.

The CDR3 here is CASSQDPGPHYGYTF. CDR3 sequence (DNA): TGTGCCAGCAGCCAAGACCCAGGGCCACACTATGGCTACACCTTC. This chain uses TRBV4-2 with TRBJ1-2, with a possible D match to TRBD1 (5 bases). Trimming left V 0 bases short and J 3 bases short, with 11 bases between. The CDR3 is 15 residues long. CDR1 is LGHNA and CDR2 is YNFKEQ in the germline V gene.

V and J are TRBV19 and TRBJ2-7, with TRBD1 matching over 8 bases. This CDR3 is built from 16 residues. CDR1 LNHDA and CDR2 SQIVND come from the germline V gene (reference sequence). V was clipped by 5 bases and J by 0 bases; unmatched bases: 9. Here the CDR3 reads CASSGSGGRSSYEQYF. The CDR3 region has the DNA TGTGCCAGTAGTGGATCAGGGGGCCGAAGCTCCTACGAGCAGTACTTC.

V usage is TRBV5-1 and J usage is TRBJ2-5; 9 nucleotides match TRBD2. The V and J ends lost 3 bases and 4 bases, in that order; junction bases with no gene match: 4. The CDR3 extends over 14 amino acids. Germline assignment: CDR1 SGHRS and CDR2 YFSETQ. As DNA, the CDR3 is TGCGCCAGCAGCTCCGGACTAGCGACAGAGACCCAGTACTTC. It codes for CASSSGLATETQYF.